These 17 T cell receptor beta chains share one sample of origin, sequenced in a study of blood T cell repertoires in COVID-19. Using immunoSEQ multiplex PCR, the repertoire was profiled, and TCRdb retains in-frame clones only, with some absent. The repertoire includes tens of thousands of clones, approximately 84% of them detected once, and approximately 23% sits in the top ten. The sequenced sample was peripheral blood. These receptors originate from a man aged 80 or over with active or convalescent COVID-19.

This sequence joins TRBV20-1 and TRBJ2-3; tentative D call: TRBD1 (6 bases). Germline CDR1 reads DFQATT; CDR2 reads SNEGSKA (reference sequence). V dropped 3 bases and J dropped 3 bases, with 13 bases sitting between them. The CDR3 covers 14 residues. In DNA form, the CDR3 reads TGCAGTGCTAGTAATGGGGGCCGGACAGATACGCAGTATTTT. It yields the protein CSASNGGRTDTQYF.

The V gene is TRBV19, the J gene TRBJ1-1; weak D call: TRBD1 (5 bases). V shed 7 bases and J shed 1 base, with 16 bases lying between them. Germline CDR1 reads LNHDA; CDR2 reads SQIVND (reference sequence). CDR3 length: 15 residues. In nucleotides, the CDR3 is TGTGCCAGTATTCCGCGGCGGGACGGGAACACTGAAGCTTTCTTT. This gives the protein CASIPRRDGNTEAFF.

This chain links TRBV29-1 with TRBJ2-1; 7 bases are shared with TRBD1. After removal of 6 bases from V and 5 bases from J, the junction contained 7 bases not matched to a gene. The CDR3 sequence is 13 residues long. Germline CDR1 SQVTM, CDR2 ANQGSEA. The CDR3 loop is CSVSGTANNEQFF. As DNA, the CDR3 is TGCAGCGTCTCCGGGACAGCAAACAATGAGCAGTTCTTC.

CDR3 region: CASSLTGPRGEPQHF. DNA for the CDR3: TGTGCCAGCAGCCTGACAGGGCCTAGAGGAGAGCCCCAGCATTTT. This rearrangement joins TRBV2 to TRBJ1-5, with 7 positions matching TRBD1. Germline V gene lookup returns CDR1 SNHLY and CDR2 FYNNEI. Losses at the gene ends were 6 bases for V and 8 bases for J; bases not matched to a gene: 13. The CDR3 has 15 residues.

The chain employs TRBV5-1 and TRBJ2-7; D possibly corresponds to TRBD1 (5 bases). Germline V gives CDR1 SGHRS, CDR2 YFSETQ. V lost 4 bases, J lost 3 bases, and 8 bases lay in between. CDR3 size: 12 residues. The chain's CDR3 is CASSPDIYEQYF. The CDR3 nucleotides are TGCGCCAGCAGCCCGGACATCTACGAGCAGTACTTC.

The chain links TRBV10-3 to TRBJ1-1; D might be TRBD1 (5 bases). The ends were cut back, 1 base at V and 5 bases at J, with 11 bases in the middle. From germline, CDR1 is ENHRY and CDR2 SYGVKD. CDR3 length: 14 residues. This chain's CDR3 is CAISEFLGDTEAFF. The CDR3 bases are TGTGCCATCAGTGAGTTTCTAGGGGATACTGAAGCTTTCTTT.

This clone showed up just a few times. The chain links TRBV29-1 to TRBJ2-5; 7 bases fit TRBD2. The CDR3 is 12 amino acids. Trimming took 0 bases from V and 5 from J; bases not matched to a gene: 0. Germline loops: CDR1 SQVTM, CDR2 ANQGSEA. The CDR3 DNA follows: TGCAGCGTTGAAGAGGGGGGGGAGACCCAGTACTTC. It specifies CSVEEGGETQYF.

The chain carries TRBV12-3 or TRBV12-4 and TRBJ1-2; TRBD1 might be the D (5 bases). The CDR3 is 13 residues long. Trimming removed 3 bases at V and 7 bases at J, with 12 bases between. The CDR3 here is CASSLGGNGGYTF. For the CDR3, the DNA is TGTGCCAGCAGTTTGGGGGGTAACGGTGGCTACACCTTC.

This chain joins TRBV6-5 and TRBJ2-7; possibly TRBD2 for D (6 bases). CDR3 length equals 13 residues. The ends were cut back, 5 bases at V and 2 bases at J, with 10 bases in the middle. Germline V gives CDR1 MNHEY, CDR2 SVGAGI. The CDR3 sequence is CASSHGLTYEQYF. The CDR3 DNA sequence: TGTGCCAGCAGTCACGGACTAACCTACGAGCAGTACTTC.

CDR3 in DNA: TGTGCCAGCAGCGTAGAGGGACAGGGGGATTCACCCCTCCACTTT. This encodes CASSVEGQGDSPLHF. The V and J genes are TRBV9 and TRBJ1-6; 11 nucleotides align to TRBD1. Trimming cost V 0 bases and J 8 bases; bases outside gene matches: 1. The CDR3 covers 15 residues. Germline CDR1 and CDR2: SGDLS and YYNGEE. The variable domain in full, completed from reference TRBV9 and TRBJ1-6, reads DSGVTQTPKHLITATGQRVTLRCSPRSGDLSVYWYQQSLDQGLQFLIQYYNGEERAKGNILERFSAQQFPDLHSELNLSSLELGDSALYFCASSVEGQGDSPLHFGNGTRLTVT.

V gene TRBV10-3 combines with J gene TRBJ2-7; D perhaps matches TRBD1 (5 bases). The V and J ends lost 9 bases and 0 bases respectively, with 12 bases between them. Germline values: CDR1 ENHRY, CDR2 SYGVKD. This CDR3 is 13 amino acids long. The CDR3 nucleotides are TGTGCCATAGAGGACACGGGCTCCTACGAGCAGTACTTC. Amino acids: CAIEDTGSYEQYF.

The chain carries TRBV11-3 and TRBJ2-2; D not certain. V lost 4 bases and J 7 bases, leaving 16 bases between the germline ends. Germline CDR1 and CDR2: SGHNT and YENEEA. The CDR3 totals 15 residues. This CDR3 is CASSYGWIGGGELFF. DNA for the CDR3: TGTGCCAGCAGCTACGGGTGGATCGGTGGCGGGGAGCTGTTTTTT.

The chain carries TRBV5-1 and TRBJ2-3, with D uncertain. Germline CDR1 and CDR2: SGHRS and YFSETQ. This CDR3 has 12 residues. The V end lost 4 bases, the J end lost 6 bases, and 9 bases lay between the germline ends. This CDR3 reads CASSHTTDTQYF. CDR3 bases: TGCGCCAGCAGCCATACAACGGATACGCAGTATTTT.

This clone has a single count. The chain combines TRBV19 with TRBJ2-6; D remains ambiguous. There are 15 residues in the CDR3. V shed 1 base and J shed 2 bases, with 6 bases lying between them. Per the germline V gene, CDR1 is LNHDA and CDR2 is SQIVND (reference sequence). The CDR3 DNA follows: TGTGCCAGTAGTATAGGTACAGCTGGGGCCAACGTCCTGACTTTC. Translated: CASSIGTAGANVLTF.

V is TRBV7-9 and J is TRBJ1-6, with no clear D. CDR1 SEHNR and CDR2 FQNEAQ come from the germline V gene (reference sequence). The length of the CDR3 is 13 residues. V was shortened by 4 bases and J by 6 bases, with 7 bases between the two germline ends. CDR3 residues: CASSSYSNSPLHF. In DNA form, the CDR3 reads TGTGCCAGCAGCTCCTACAGTAATTCACCCCTCCACTTT.

The V and J genes are TRBV19 and TRBJ2-5, with a weak D call TRBD2 (5 bases). Per germline, CDR1 LNHDA and CDR2 SQIVND (reference sequence). The CDR3 is 14 residues long. V lost 3 bases and J lost 5, with 13 bases in between. The CDR3 protein is CASSIPGVWETQYF. The CDR3 coding sequence is TGTGCCAGTAGTATCCCCGGGGTATGGGAGACCCAGTACTTC. The whole variable domain, filled in from reference TRBV19 and TRBJ2-5, reads DGGITQSPKYLFRKEGQNVTLSCEQNLNHDAMYWYRQDPGQGLRLIYYSQIVNDFQKGDIAEGYSVSREKKESFPLTVTSAQKNPTAFYLCASSIPGVWETQYFGPGTRLLVL.

CDR3 sequence reads: CASSPSGPDTYEQYF. For the CDR3, the DNA is TGTGCCAGCTCACCATCTGGGCCAGACACCTACGAGCAGTACTTC. The V and J genes are TRBV18 and TRBJ2-7; D is ambiguous. Germline lookup yields CDR1 KGHSH and CDR2 LQKENI. This CDR3 is built from 15 residues. Trimming took off 2 bases at V and 2 bases at J, with 13 bases between the two ends. Full variable domain (missing parts from reference TRBV18 and TRBJ2-7): NAGVMQNPRHLVRRRGQEARLRCSPMKGHSHVYWYRQLPEEGLKFMVYLQKENIIDESGMPKERFSAEFPKEGPSILRIQQVVRGDSAAYFCASSPSGPDTYEQYFGPGTRLTVT.